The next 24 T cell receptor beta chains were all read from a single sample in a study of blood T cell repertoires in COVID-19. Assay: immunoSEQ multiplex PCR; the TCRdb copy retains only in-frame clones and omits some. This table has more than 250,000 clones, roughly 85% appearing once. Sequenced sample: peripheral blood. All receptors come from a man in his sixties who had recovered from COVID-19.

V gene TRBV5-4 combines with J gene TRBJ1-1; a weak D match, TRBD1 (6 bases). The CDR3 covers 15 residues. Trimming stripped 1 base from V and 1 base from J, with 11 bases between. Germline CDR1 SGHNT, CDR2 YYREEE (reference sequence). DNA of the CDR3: TGTGCCAGCAGCTTGCCCGGGACAAAGAACACTGAAGCTTTCTTT. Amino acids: CASSLPGTKNTEAFF.

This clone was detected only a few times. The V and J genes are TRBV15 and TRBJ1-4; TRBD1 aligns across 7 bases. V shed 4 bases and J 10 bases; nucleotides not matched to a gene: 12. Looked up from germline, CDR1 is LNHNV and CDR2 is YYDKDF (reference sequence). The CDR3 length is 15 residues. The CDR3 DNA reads TGTGCCACCAGCAACCTTGCCGGGACAGTCGGAAAACTGTTTTTT. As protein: CATSNLAGTVGKLFF.

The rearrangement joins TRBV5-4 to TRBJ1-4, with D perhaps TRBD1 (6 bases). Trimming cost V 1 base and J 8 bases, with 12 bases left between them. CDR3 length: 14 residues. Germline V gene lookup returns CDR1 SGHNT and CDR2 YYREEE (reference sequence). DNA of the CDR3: TGTGCCAGCAGCTTGTCAGGGGCAGGAGAAAAACTGTTTTTT. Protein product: CASSLSGAGEKLFF.

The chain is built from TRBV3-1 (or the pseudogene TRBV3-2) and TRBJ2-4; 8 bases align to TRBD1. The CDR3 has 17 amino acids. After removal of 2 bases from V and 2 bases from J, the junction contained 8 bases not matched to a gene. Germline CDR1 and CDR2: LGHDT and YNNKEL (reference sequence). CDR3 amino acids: CASSQRSRGLTKNIQYF. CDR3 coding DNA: TGTGCCAGCAGCCAACGTAGCAGGGGGCTTACCAAAAACATTCAGTACTTC.

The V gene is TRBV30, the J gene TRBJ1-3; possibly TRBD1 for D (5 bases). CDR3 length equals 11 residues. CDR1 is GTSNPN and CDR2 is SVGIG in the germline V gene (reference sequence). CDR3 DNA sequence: TGTGCGGGGCGTTCTGGAAACACCATATATTTT. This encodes CAGRSGNTIYF.

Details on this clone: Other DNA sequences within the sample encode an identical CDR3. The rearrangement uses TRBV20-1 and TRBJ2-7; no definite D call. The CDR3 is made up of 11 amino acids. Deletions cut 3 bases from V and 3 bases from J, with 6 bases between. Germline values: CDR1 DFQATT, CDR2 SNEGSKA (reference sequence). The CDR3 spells CSASTSYEQYF. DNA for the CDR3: TGCAGTGCTAGCACAAGCTACGAGCAGTACTTC.

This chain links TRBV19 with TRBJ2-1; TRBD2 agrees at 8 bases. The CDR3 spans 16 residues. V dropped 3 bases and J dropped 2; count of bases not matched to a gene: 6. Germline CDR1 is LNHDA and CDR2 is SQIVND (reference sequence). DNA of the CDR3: TGTGCCAGTAGTATGGTCGCGGGAGGCCCCTACAATGAGCAGTTCTTC. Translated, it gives CASSMVAGGPYNEQFF.

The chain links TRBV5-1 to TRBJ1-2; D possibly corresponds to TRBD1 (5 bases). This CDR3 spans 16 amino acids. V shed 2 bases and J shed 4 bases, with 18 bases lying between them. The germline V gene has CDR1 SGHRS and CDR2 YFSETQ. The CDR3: CASSLTPGQASYGYTF. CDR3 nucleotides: TGCGCCAGCAGCTTAACGCCAGGACAAGCGAGCTATGGCTACACCTTC.

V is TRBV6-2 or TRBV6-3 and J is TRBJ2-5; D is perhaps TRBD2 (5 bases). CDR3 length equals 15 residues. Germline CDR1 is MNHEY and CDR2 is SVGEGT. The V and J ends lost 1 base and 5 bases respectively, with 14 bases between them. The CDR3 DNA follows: TGTGCCAGCAGTTACTTTCTAGCCTCTGAGGAGACCCAGTACTTC. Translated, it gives CASSYFLASEETQYF.

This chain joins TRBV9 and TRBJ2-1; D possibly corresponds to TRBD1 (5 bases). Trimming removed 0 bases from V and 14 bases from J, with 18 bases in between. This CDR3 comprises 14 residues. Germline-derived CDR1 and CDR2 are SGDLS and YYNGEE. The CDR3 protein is CASSVAGQVASKFF. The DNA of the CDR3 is TGTGCCAGCAGCGTAGCAGGGCAGGTGGCATCGAAGTTCTTC.

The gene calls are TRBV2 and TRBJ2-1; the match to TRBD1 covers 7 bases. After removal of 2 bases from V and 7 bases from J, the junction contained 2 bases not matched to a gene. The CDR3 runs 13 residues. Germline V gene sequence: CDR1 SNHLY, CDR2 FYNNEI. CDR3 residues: CASSEPQGNEQFF. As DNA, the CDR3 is TGTGCCAGCAGTGAACCACAGGGGAATGAGCAGTTCTTC.

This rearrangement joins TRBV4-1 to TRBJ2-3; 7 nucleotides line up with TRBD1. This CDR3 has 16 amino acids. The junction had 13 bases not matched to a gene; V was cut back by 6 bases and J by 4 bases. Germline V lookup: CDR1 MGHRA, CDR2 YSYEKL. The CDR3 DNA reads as TGCGCCAGCAGGGACAGGACAAGTAATCGGCCAGATACGCAGTATTTT. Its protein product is CASRDRTSNRPDTQYF.

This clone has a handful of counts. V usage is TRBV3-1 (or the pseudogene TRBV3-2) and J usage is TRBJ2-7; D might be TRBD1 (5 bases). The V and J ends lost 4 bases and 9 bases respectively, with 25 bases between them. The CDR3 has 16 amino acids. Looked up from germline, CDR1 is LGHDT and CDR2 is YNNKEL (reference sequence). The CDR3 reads CASSPAGSWGLLRQYF. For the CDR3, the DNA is TGTGCCAGCAGCCCAGCCGGCTCGTGGGGCCTCCTTCGGCAGTACTTC.

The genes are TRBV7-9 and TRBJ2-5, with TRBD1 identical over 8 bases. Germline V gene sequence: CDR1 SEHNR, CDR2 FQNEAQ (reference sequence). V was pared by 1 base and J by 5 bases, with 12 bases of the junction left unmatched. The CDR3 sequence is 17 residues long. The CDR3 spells CASSLEVEVRTGETQYF. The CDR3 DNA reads TGTGCCAGCAGCTTAGAGGTAGAGGTGCGGACAGGGGAGACCCAGTACTTC.

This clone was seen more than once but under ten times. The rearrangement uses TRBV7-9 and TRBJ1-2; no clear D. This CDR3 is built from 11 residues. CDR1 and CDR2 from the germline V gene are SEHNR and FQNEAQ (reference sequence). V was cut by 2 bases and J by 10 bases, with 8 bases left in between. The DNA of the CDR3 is TGTGCCAGCAGCTTAAGTAGTGTCTACACCTTC. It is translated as CASSLSSVYTF.

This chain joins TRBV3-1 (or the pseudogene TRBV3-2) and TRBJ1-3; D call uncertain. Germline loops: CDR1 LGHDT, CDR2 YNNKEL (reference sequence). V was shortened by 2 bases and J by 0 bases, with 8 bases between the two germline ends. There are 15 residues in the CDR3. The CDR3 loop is CASSQIAASGNTIYF. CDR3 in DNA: TGTGCCAGCAGCCAAATTGCGGCCTCTGGAAACACCATATATTTT.

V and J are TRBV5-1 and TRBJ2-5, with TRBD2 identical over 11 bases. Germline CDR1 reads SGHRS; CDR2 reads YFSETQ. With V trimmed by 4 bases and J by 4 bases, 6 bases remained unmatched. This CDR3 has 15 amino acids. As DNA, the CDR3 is TGCGCCAGCAGCACCGGGACTAGCGGCTTAGAGACCCAGTACTTC. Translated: CASSTGTSGLETQYF. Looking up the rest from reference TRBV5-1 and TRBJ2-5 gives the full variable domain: KAGVTQTPRYLIKTRGQQVTLSCSPISGHRSVSWYQQTPGQGLQFLFEYFSETQRNKGNFPGRFSGRQFSNSRSEMNVSTLELGDSALYLCASSTGTSGLETQYFGPGTRLLVL.

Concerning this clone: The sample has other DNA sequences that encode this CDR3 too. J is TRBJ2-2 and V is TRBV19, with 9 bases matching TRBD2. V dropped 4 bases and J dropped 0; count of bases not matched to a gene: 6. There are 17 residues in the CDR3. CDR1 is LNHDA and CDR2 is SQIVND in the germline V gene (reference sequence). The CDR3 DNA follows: TGTGCCAGTAGTACCCTCCTAGCGGGAACGAACACCGGGGAGCTGTTTTTT. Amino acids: CASSTLLAGTNTGELFF.

Here the CDR3 reads CASSLALAGGPGEQYF. CDR3 sequence (DNA): TGTGCCAGCAGCTTAGCGCTAGCGGGAGGGCCGGGGGAGCAGTACTTC. J is TRBJ2-7 and V is TRBV7-6, with 12 bases aligning to TRBD2. The CDR3 has 16 amino acids. The germline V gene has CDR1 SGHVS and CDR2 FNYEAQ. V shed 0 bases and J 7 bases; nucleotides not matched to a gene: 7.

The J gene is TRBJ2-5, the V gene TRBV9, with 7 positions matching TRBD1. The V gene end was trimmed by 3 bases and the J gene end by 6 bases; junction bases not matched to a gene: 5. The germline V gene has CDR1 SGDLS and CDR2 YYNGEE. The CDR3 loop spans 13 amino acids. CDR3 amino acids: CASSEQGQKTQYF. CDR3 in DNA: TGTGCCAGCAGCGAACAGGGGCAGAAGACCCAGTACTTC.

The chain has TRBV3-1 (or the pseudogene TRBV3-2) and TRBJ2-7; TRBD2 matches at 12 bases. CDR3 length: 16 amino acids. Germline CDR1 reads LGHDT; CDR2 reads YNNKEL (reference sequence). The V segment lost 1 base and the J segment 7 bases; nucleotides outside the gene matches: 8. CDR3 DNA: TGTGCCAGCAGCCAAGGGTTCACTAGCGGGGGGTGGGAGCAGTACTTC. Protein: CASSQGFTSGGWEQYF.

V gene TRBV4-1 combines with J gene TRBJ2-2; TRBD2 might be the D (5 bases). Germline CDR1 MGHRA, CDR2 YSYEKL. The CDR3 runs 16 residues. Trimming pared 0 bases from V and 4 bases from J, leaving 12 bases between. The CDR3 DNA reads TGCGCCAGCAGCCAAGAACCGGGGTCGGGCACCGGGGAGCTGTTTTTT. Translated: CASSQEPGSGTGELFF.

This CDR3 is CASSSGLAGYNEQFF. The CDR3 DNA reads as TGTGCCAGCAGCTCGGGACTAGCGGGGTACAATGAGCAGTTCTTC. J is TRBJ2-1 and V is TRBV5-8; 13 positions match TRBD2. Germline V lookup: CDR1 SGHTS, CDR2 YDEGEE. Trimming at V came to 3 bases and at J to 4 bases, leaving 1 base not matched to a gene. CDR3 length equals 15 residues.

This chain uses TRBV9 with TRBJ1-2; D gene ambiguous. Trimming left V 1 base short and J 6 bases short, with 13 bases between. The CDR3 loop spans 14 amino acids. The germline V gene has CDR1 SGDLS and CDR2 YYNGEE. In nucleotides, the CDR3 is TGTGCCAGCAGCGTAAGGGCGTTCGGGGATGGCTACACCTTC. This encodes CASSVRAFGDGYTF. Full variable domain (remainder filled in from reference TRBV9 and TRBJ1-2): DSGVTQTPKHLITATGQRVTLRCSPRSGDLSVYWYQQSLDQGLQFLIQYYNGEERAKGNILERFSAQQFPDLHSELNLSSLELGDSALYFCASSVRAFGDGYTFGSGTRLTVV.